These 12 T cell receptor beta chains share one sample of origin, sequenced in a study of Ad26.COV2.S vaccination and SARS-CoV-2 variants. The treatment is: approximately 18 received Ad26.COV2.S at low or high dose, single or two shots; 5 received placebo; per-sample allocation not given. The samples date from day 63 after the first vaccine or placebo injection. Data came from immunoSEQ multiplex PCR; TCRdb stores just in-frame clones and leaves some out. The top ten clones hold around 5.3% of a sample with about 350,000 clones, about 89% of them seen once. The sequencing here drew on peripheral blood, taken in a trial of Ad26.COV2.S vaccine versus placebo. The receptor set was obtained from a person between 18 and 65 years old who received the Ad26.COV2.S COVID-19 vaccine or a placebo.

V is TRBV2 and J is TRBJ1-5, with 7 bases aligning to TRBD1. V lost 6 bases to trimming and J lost 1 base; unmatched junction nucleotides: 3. Germline V lookup: CDR1 SNHLY, CDR2 FYNNEI. The CDR3 extends over 14 amino acids. For the CDR3, the DNA is TGTGCCAGCAGGGGGGACAGCAGCAATCAGCCCCAGCATTTT. Protein: CASRGDSSNQPQHF.

The chain uses TRBV4-1 and TRBJ2-1, with 9 bases matching TRBD1. The V and J ends lost 3 bases and 9 bases, in that order; junction bases with no gene match: 9. The length of the CDR3 is 15 residues. Germline CDR1 MGHRA, CDR2 YSYEKL. For the CDR3, the DNA is TGCGCCAGCAGCCAGGCGGACAGGGGAAGGTCTGAGCAGTTCTTC. Translating it yields CASSQADRGRSEQFF.

V and J are TRBV2 and TRBJ1-2, with D perhaps TRBD1 (5 bases). With 6 bases removed from V and 6 bases from J, the gap between germline ends came to 17 bases. Germline CDR1 reads SNHLY; CDR2 reads FYNNEI. The CDR3 is made up of 14 amino acids. This chain's CDR3 is CASSAVVGVHGYTF. The CDR3 bases are TGTGCCAGCAGCGCCGTCGTGGGGGTCCATGGCTACACCTTC.

This chain joins TRBV6-2 or TRBV6-3 and TRBJ1-5; 7 nucleotides match TRBD1. In germline, CDR1 is MNHEY, CDR2 SVGEGT. With 5 bases clipped from V and 0 bases from J, the junction kept 4 bases outside the gene matches. The CDR3 totals 15 residues. CDR3 in DNA: TGTGCCAGCAGTGCCACAGGGGTTAGCAATCAGCCCCAGCATTTT. It specifies CASSATGVSNQPQHF.

The chain uses TRBV4-2 and TRBJ1-1; 8 nucleotides agree with TRBD1. This CDR3 region has 14 residues. CDR1 and CDR2 from the germline V gene are LGHNA and YNFKEQ. V was pared by 4 bases and J by 4 bases, with 5 bases of the junction left unmatched. CDR3 DNA sequence: TGTGCCAGCAGCCTACATACAGGGGGCACTGAAGCTTTCTTT. Its translation: CASSLHTGGTEAFF.

This rearrangement joins TRBV5-4 to TRBJ2-1, with D possibly being TRBD2 (7 bases). V gave up 0 bases and J gave up 4 bases, with 17 bases separating them. CDR3 length: 17 residues. CDR1 is SGHNT and CDR2 is YYREEE in the germline V gene (reference sequence). The CDR3 sequence: CASSLGGGRGGYNEQFF. DNA for the CDR3: TGTGCCAGCAGCTTGGGAGGGGGACGCGGGGGATACAATGAGCAGTTCTTC.

About this clone: The sample has other DNA sequences that encode this CDR3 too. The chain combines TRBV6-5 with TRBJ1-1; no clear D gene. The CDR3 runs 13 residues. V lost 0 bases, J lost 1 base, and 3 bases lay in between. Germline CDR1 MNHEY, CDR2 SVGAGI. The CDR3 sequence: CASSYSRNTEAFF. CDR3 coding DNA: TGTGCCAGCAGTTACTCAAGGAACACTGAAGCTTTCTTT.

This chain joins TRBV9 and TRBJ2-1, with D perhaps TRBD2 (6 bases). V dropped 0 bases and J dropped 8 bases, with 15 bases sitting between them. The CDR3 runs 15 residues. Germline CDR1 SGDLS, CDR2 YYNGEE. The CDR3 loop reads CASSVGDGSVDEQFF. DNA of the CDR3: TGTGCCAGCAGCGTAGGGGACGGGAGTGTCGATGAGCAGTTCTTC.

A single count supports this clone. The CDR3 protein is CASSYKVSRGFQDQPQHF. The CDR3 DNA follows: TGTGCCAGCTCATACAAAGTTTCGAGGGGCTTCCAAGATCAGCCCCAGCATTTT. The V gene is TRBV18, the J gene TRBJ1-5; possibly TRBD1 for D (5 bases). Germline CDR1 is KGHSH and CDR2 is LQKENI. The CDR3 has 18 amino acids. V lost 5 bases to trimming and J lost 5 bases, with 25 bases between them.

V and J are TRBV11-2 and TRBJ2-7, with D hard to call. This CDR3 is 14 amino acids long. Germline CDR1 reads SGHAT; CDR2 reads FQNNGV. Trimming left V 1 base short and J 4 bases short, with 11 bases between. In DNA form, the CDR3 reads TGTGCCAGCAGCTTAGCTCCACAGCCTTACGAGCAGTACTTC. Protein: CASSLAPQPYEQYF.

The genes are TRBV9 and TRBJ1-6, with TRBD1 matching 11 bases. CDR3 size: 16 residues. CDR1 SGDLS and CDR2 YYNGEE come from the germline V gene. With V trimmed by 0 bases and J by 8 bases, 4 bases remained unmatched. The CDR3 reads CASSVEPGQGDSPLHF. The CDR3 DNA reads TGTGCCAGCAGCGTAGAACCGGGACAGGGGGATTCACCCCTCCACTTT.

This chain joins TRBV7-2 and TRBJ2-5; no clear D gene. Per the germline V gene, CDR1 is SGHTA and CDR2 is FQGNSA. This CDR3 has 11 residues. V lost 4 bases, J lost 5 bases, and 5 bases lay in between. Here the CDR3 reads CASSSYETQYF. DNA of the CDR3: TGTGCCAGCAGCTCATACGAGACCCAGTACTTC.